A selection of T cell receptor beta chains follows, all from one sample in a study of identical twins. TCRdb used MiXCR to reprocess the 5' RACE reads, holding one entry per CDR3 protein. The sample shows around 670,000 distinct CDR3 sequences, roughly 6% of them seen only once. The sample comprised naive T cells sorted from blood. These receptors originate from a man younger than 35 in good health. CDR3s include the opening cysteine and the closing phenylalanine or tryptophan. Clone sizes are given selectively: once, few, many, or a class where the clone is expanded.

clone_size	v_call	cdr3_aa
NA	TRBV15	CATSRDQGSIEQYF
few	TRBV4-3	CASSQDLTSGAGYTF
many	TRBV5-6	CASSRQGLNEQFF
few	TRBV12-3/TRBV12-4	CASRPQGQRNTGELFF
many	TRBV10-3	CAISEPLANTGELFF
NA	TRBV6-5	CASSYDGSTDTQYF
NA	TRBV27	CASGSLVGYNEQFF
many	TRBV15	CATSRAAGGSYNSPLHF
NA	TRBV11-2	CASSSVSAGNYNEQFF
many	TRBV12-3/TRBV12-4	CASGSTVGNEQFF
many	TRBV12-3/TRBV12-4	CASSFEGQGVQPQHF
many	TRBV5-5	CASSIAGATNEQFF
few	TRBV18	CASSPKRLDTEAFF
many	TRBV20-1	CSASGLAGTYNEQFF
many	TRBV5-4	CASSLEAGGPTDTQYF
few	TRBV7-8	CASSLIVLADHNEQFF
many	TRBV20-1	CSATGGRNTGELFF
many	TRBV20-1	CSASPLATKETQYF
NA	TRBV20-1	CSARGGSSGTYNERFF
NA	TRBV12-3/TRBV12-4	CASSGLAGGTDTQYF
few	TRBV9	CASSVGGGGGGSADTQYF
few	TRBV9	CASSVKGGDTQYF
NA	TRBV11-2	CASSTLIGTSGDEQFF
NA	TRBV6-5	CASSYRGLPNNEQFF
few	TRBV10-2	CASSLTGRLNTGELFF
many	TRBV9	CASSPRTSSEQYF
few	TRBV10-3	CAIRVTGEEETQYF
few	TRBV9	CASSAGWQPQHF